The sample holds many counts of the clone carrying this TCR beta chain. The antigen remains unidentified. The data were taken from a study of breast tumors, draining lymph nodes, adjacent tissues. Points from the study as a whole: Tumor TCR diversity was below lymph nodes but above nontumor tissue. Data fit most tumor T cells coming from lymph node, expanding in tumor.

The lymph nodes were axillary draining lymph nodes from breast cancer patients. The germline gives CDR1 LGHDT, CDR2 YNNKEL (reference sequence). This CDR3 is 16 amino acids long. The trim removed 0 bases at V and 6 bases at J, leaving 11 bases unmatched. Each CDR3 protein gets one entry after TCRdb re-called the multiplex PCR reads with MiXCR. This table has 180,000 or so distinct CDR3 sequences, 31% appearing once. The TCR sequence derives from a female donor with breast cancer. Some clones in this sample may be carry-over from other donors' samples. This chain connects TRBV3-1 to TRBJ2-7, with 7 bases fitting TRBD1. Sequencing input: axillary lymph node tissue. The CDR3 DNA is TGTGCCAGCAGCCAAGATGAGGGGGCCAAGCCTAGCGAGCAGTACTTC. The encoded protein is CASSQDEGAKPSEQYF.